Listed here are 20 T cell receptor beta chains from one sample, sequenced in a study of PD-L1 blockade in urothelial cancer. Clones were sequenced by immunoSEQ multiplex PCR, and TCRdb holds only the in-frame ones, with some missing. This repertoire shows about 51,000 clones, approximately 86% found once; its top ten account for more than 15%. Sample: PBMCs, taken around atezolizumab (anti-PD-L1) treatment. The receptors here all came from a man between 60 and 70 years old with urothelial cancer.

This chain connects TRBV21-1 to TRBJ1-1; TRBD1, the D gene given by the table, was not confirmed from the DNA. TRBV21-1 is designated a pseudogene. The CDR3 consists of 15 residues. The CDR3 DNA follows: TGTGCCAGCAGCACAAGCGGACAGGGTCCCACTGAAGCTTTCTTT. This translates into CASSTSGQGPTEAFF.

The rearrangement links TRBV9 to TRBJ2-7; 7 positions agree with TRBD1. Trimming took 4 bases from V and 2 from J; bases not matched to a gene: 9. The CDR3 length is 15 residues. From germline, CDR1 is SGDLS and CDR2 YYNGEE. CDR3 DNA: TGTGCCAGCAGCCTTAGAGCGGACAGGACCTACGAGCAGTACTTC. Encoded protein: CASSLRADRTYEQYF.

V usage is TRBV28 and J usage is TRBJ2-7; TRBD2 matches at 7 bases. The CDR3 loop spans 14 amino acids. Germline values: CDR1 MDHEN, CDR2 SYDVKM. Germline trimming cut 2 bases from V and 5 bases from J; bases unmatched to any gene: 6. The CDR3 nucleotides read TGTGCCAGCAGTTTAGCGGGAGAATCCCACGAGCAGTACTTC. Protein: CASSLAGESHEQYF.

The chain links TRBV2 to TRBJ1-1, with 7 nucleotides matching TRBD1. After removal of 5 bases from V and 5 bases from J, the junction contained 11 bases not matched to a gene. There are 15 residues in the CDR3. The germline V gene has CDR1 SNHLY and CDR2 FYNNEI. The CDR3 DNA sequence: TGTGCCAGCAGTAGGGACTCACCACAGGGGACTGAAGCTTTCTTT. Translated: CASSRDSPQGTEAFF.

This chain uses TRBV25-1 with TRBJ2-1, with D possibly TRBD1 on 6 matching bases. Germline assignment: CDR1 MGHDK and CDR2 SYGVNS. The CDR3 has 15 amino acids. Trimming pared 3 bases from V and 5 bases from J, leaving 14 bases between. CDR3 in DNA: TGTGCCAGCAGTGAGGTGAATGGACAGCACAATGAGCAGTTCTTC. Protein: CASSEVNGQHNEQFF.

The chain combines TRBV7-9 with TRBJ2-5; 11 positions agree with TRBD2. Germline V gene lookup returns CDR1 SEHNR and CDR2 FQNEAQ (reference sequence). The CDR3 has 15 amino acids. J lost 5 bases, V lost 1 base, and 3 bases had no gene match. The DNA of the CDR3 is TGTGCCAGCAGCTTAGGGGGACTAGCGGCGGAGACCCAGTACTTC. Translated: CASSLGGLAAETQYF.

The rearrangement uses TRBV6-5 and TRBJ2-7; D is ambiguous. This CDR3 region has 13 residues. CDR1 and CDR2 (germline): MNHEY, SVGAGI. V lost 2 bases and J lost 3, with 8 bases in between. The CDR3 nucleotides read TGTGCCAGCAGTTACATACCTAACTACGAGCAGTACTTC. Amino acids: CASSYIPNYEQYF.

The chain has TRBV5-6 and TRBJ1-3; D gene uncertain. V gave up 4 bases and J gave up 1 base, with 18 bases separating them. Germline loops: CDR1 SGHDT, CDR2 YYEEEE. The CDR3 totals 17 residues. The DNA for the CDR3 is TGTGCCAGCAGCGAATTGGGAGGACGGATGTCTGGAAACACCATATATTTT. This translates into CASSELGGRMSGNTIYF.

This sequence joins TRBV30 and TRBJ1-1, with D unclear. The ends were cut back, 1 base at V and 0 bases at J, with 9 bases in the middle. Germline CDR1 reads GTSNPN; CDR2 reads SVGIG (reference sequence). The CDR3 has 14 amino acids. The CDR3 loop is CAWSAVTMNTEAFF. The CDR3 DNA is TGTGCCTGGAGTGCGGTAACGATGAACACTGAAGCTTTCTTT.

The chain uses TRBV18 and TRBJ2-2; TRBD2 is a possible D gene (6 bases). The CDR3 covers 13 residues. Trimming removed 3 bases at V and 6 bases at J, with 8 bases between. CDR1 and CDR2 from the germline V gene are KGHSH and LQKENI. CDR3 DNA sequence: TGTGCCAGCTCACCGGCTAGCGCCGGGGAGCTGTTTTTT. Protein product: CASSPASAGELFF.

The chain has TRBV5-4 and TRBJ2-1; D is ambiguous. This CDR3 comprises 11 residues. Germline V lookup: CDR1 SGHNT, CDR2 YYREEE (reference sequence). Trimming removed 1 base at V and 10 bases at J, with 6 bases between. The CDR3 is CASSLTEEQFF. CDR3 sequence (DNA): TGTGCCAGCAGCTTGACCGAGGAGCAGTTCTTC.

The genes are TRBV27 and TRBJ1-5; D is perhaps TRBD1 (5 bases). Per germline, CDR1 MNHEY and CDR2 SMNVEV (reference sequence). V lost 0 bases and J 1 base, leaving 10 bases between the germline ends. CDR3 length: 16 amino acids. The CDR3 here is CASSLSGGGSNQPQHF. In DNA, the CDR3 is TGTGCCAGCAGTTTATCCGGGGGAGGGAGCAATCAGCCCCAGCATTTT.

This rearrangement joins TRBV6-5 to TRBJ1-5, with no clear D. The CDR3 spans 14 residues. V lost 2 bases and J lost 5, with 10 bases in between. Germline-derived CDR1 and CDR2 are MNHEY and SVGAGI. The CDR3 DNA sequence: TGTGCCAGCAGTTACCGAGGGATACATCAGCCCCAGCATTTT. Translation: CASSYRGIHQPQHF.

The chain joins TRBV6-1 to TRBJ2-7, with TRBD2 matching 10 bases. The CDR3 length is 13 residues. Germline trimming cut 6 bases from V and 2 bases from J; bases unmatched to any gene: 1. Germline V gene lookup returns CDR1 MNHNS and CDR2 SASEGT. The CDR3 reads CASRLAGTYEQYF. Written as DNA, the CDR3 is TGTGCCAGCAGACTAGCGGGGACCTACGAGCAGTACTTC.

The V and J genes are TRBV6-5 and TRBJ1-2, with TRBD1 matching 11 bases. This CDR3 contains 11 residues. Trimming took 5 bases from V and 10 from J; bases not matched to a gene: 0. The V gene's germline CDR1 is MNHEY and CDR2 SVGAGI. The CDR3 nucleotides are TGTGCCAGCAGTGGACAGGGGGCCTACACCTTC. Its translation: CASSGQGAYTF.

This clone was detected once. V and J are TRBV10-3 and TRBJ1-1, with D uncertain. Trimming cost V 4 bases and J 0 bases, with 3 bases left between them. Germline values: CDR1 ENHRY, CDR2 SYGVKD. The CDR3 extends over 12 amino acids. The CDR3 sequence: CAISALNTEAFF. For the CDR3, the DNA is TGTGCCATCAGTGCTCTGAACACTGAAGCTTTCTTT.

J is TRBJ1-3 and V is TRBV7-9; 10 nucleotides line up with TRBD1. V dropped 5 bases and J dropped 0; count of bases not matched to a gene: 10. This CDR3 has 18 amino acids. The V gene's germline CDR1 is SEHNR and CDR2 FQNEAQ (reference sequence). The CDR3 protein is CASSTGTGDPNSGNTIYF. CDR3 bases: TGTGCCAGCAGCACGGGGACAGGGGATCCGAACTCTGGAAACACCATATATTTT.

CDR3 loop: CASSPRGEPGYGYTF. CDR3 bases: TGTGCCAGCAGTCCCAGGGGGGAGCCTGGCTATGGCTACACCTTC. The V call is TRBV6-6, the J call TRBJ1-2, with 7 bases lining up with TRBD1. Trimming cost V 5 bases and J 4 bases; bases outside gene matches: 10. This CDR3 has 15 amino acids. Germline values: CDR1 MNHNY, CDR2 SVGAGI (reference sequence).

The rearrangement uses TRBV19 and TRBJ2-7, with D maybe TRBD2 (6 bases). CDR3 size: 13 residues. V was clipped by 4 bases and J by 4 bases, with 11 bases between them. From germline, CDR1 is LNHDA and CDR2 SQIVND (reference sequence). Here the CDR3 DNA reads TGTGCCAGTAGTAAGGAGGGTCGGTACGAGCAGTACTTC. This sequence encodes CASSKEGRYEQYF.

The chain recombines TRBV28 with TRBJ1-5; no definite D call. V was cut by 3 bases and J by 4 bases, with 16 bases left in between. Germline V CDR1 and CDR2: MDHEN, SYDVKM. The CDR3 extends over 16 amino acids. The CDR3 nucleotides are TGTGCCAGCAGTTTCTCCCCTACAGTAAATAATCAGCCCCAGCATTTT. Translation: CASSFSPTVNNQPQHF.